This TCR beta chain was found in a study of PD-1 blockade in classical Hodgkin lymphoma. The wider study: Patients got intravenous nivolumab 3 mg/kg every 2 weeks. General study points: The study reported lower baseline TCR diversity in newly diagnosed patients than in healthy donors. Researchers reported that CD4+ TCR diversity, though not CD8+, rose significantly by C4D1. Complete responders' diversity at baseline resembled that of newly diagnosed patients.

Every one of the patients relapsed after autologous stem cell transplantation (brentuximab vedotin exposure was variable). CDR3 length: 15 residues. Germline V CDR1 and CDR2: MRHNA, SNTAGT. V trimming: 5 bases; J trimming: 4 bases; junction bases outside the gene matches: 2. Concerning this clone: Its antigen remains unknown. The identical CDR3 is also encoded by other nucleotide sequences in the sample.

Only in-frame clones appear in the TCRdb table, and some are missing; sequencing was by immunoSEQ multiplex PCR. The sample has 25,000 to 35,000 clones, more than 60% seen once. The sample was peripheral blood mononuclear cells (PBMCs), taken before the second cycle of nivolumab. The J gene is TRBJ2-1, the V gene TRBV6-4; 13 bases align to TRBD2. The sequence came from a human donor with classical Hodgkin lymphoma. CDR3 DNA: TGTGCCAGCAGTAGACTAGCGGGGGGATACAATGAGCAGTTCTTC. Protein sequence: CASSRLAGGYNEQFF.